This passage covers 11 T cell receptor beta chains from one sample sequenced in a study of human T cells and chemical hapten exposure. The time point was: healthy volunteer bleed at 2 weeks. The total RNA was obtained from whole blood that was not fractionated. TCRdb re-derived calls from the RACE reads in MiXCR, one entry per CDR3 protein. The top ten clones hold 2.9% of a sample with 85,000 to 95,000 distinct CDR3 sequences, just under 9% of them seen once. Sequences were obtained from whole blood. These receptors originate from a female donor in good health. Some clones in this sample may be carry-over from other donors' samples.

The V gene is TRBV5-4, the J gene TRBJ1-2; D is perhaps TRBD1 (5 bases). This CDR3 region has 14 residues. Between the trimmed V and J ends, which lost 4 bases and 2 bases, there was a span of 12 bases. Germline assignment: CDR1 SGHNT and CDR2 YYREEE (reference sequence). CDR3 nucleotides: TGTGCCAGCAGCCCACAGGTTTCAAACTATGGCTACACCTTC. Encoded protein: CASSPQVSNYGYTF.

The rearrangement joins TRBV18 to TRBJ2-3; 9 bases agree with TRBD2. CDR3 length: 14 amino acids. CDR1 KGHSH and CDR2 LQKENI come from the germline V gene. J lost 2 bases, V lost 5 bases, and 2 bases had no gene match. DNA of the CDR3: TGTGCCAGCTCATCGGGACTAGCCACAGATACGCAGTATTTT. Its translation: CASSSGLATDTQYF. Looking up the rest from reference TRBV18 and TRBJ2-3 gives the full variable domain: NAGVMQNPRHLVRRRGQEARLRCSPMKGHSHVYWYRQLPEEGLKFMVYLQKENIIDESGMPKERFSAEFPKEGPSILRIQQVVRGDSAAYFCASSSGLATDTQYFGPGTRLTVL.

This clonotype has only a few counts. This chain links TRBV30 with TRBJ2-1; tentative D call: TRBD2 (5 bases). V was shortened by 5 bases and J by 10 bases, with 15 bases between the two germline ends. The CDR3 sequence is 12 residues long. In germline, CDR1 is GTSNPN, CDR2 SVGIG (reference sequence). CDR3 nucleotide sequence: TGTGCCTGGGGGCCCAACCGAGGGGAGCAGTTCTTC. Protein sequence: CAWGPNRGEQFF.

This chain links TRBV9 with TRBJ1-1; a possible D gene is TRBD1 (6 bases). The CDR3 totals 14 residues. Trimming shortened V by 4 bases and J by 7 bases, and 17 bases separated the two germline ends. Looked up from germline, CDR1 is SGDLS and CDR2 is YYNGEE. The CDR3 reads CASSTHREEGEAFF. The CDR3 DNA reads TGTGCCAGCAGCACCCACAGGGAAGAGGGTGAAGCTTTCTTT.

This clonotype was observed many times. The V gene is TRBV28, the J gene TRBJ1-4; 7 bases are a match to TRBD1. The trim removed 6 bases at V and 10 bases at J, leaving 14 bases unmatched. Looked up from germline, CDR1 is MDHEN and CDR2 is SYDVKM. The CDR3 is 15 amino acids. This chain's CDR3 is CASRNRQGALGKLFF. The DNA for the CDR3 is TGTGCCAGCAGGAATCGACAGGGCGCGCTTGGAAAACTGTTTTTT.

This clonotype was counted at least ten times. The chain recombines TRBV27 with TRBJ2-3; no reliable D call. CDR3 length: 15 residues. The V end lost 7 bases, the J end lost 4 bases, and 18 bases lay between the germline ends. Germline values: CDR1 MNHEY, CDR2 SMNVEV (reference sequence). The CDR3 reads CASIRVGSPADTQYF. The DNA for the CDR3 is TGTGCCAGCATTCGAGTAGGTTCTCCGGCAGATACGCAGTATTTT.

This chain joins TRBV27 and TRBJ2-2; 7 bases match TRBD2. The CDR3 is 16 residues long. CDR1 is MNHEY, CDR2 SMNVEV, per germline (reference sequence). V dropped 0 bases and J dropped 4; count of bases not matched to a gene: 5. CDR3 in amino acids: CASSLSASGATGELFF. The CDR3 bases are TGTGCCAGCAGTTTATCGGCCAGCGGGGCCACCGGGGAGCTGTTTTTT.

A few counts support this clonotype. The CDR3, as DNA: TGTGCCAGCAGAGAATCAGGGAAGGGAGATACGCAGTATTTT. Its translation is CASRESGKGDTQYF. The genes are TRBV7-8 and TRBJ2-3; tentative D call: TRBD1 (5 bases). The V gene lost 6 bases and the J gene lost 5 bases, with 15 bases spanning the gap. The CDR3 sequence is 14 residues long. Germline loops: CDR1 SGHVS, CDR2 FQNEAQ.

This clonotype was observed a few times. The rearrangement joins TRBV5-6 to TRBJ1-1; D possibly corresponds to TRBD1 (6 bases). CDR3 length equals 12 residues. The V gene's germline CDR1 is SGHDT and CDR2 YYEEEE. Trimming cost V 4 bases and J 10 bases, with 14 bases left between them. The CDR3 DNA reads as TGTGCCAGCAGCCCAAGCCAGGGGACAGCTTTCTTT. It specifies CASSPSQGTAFF.

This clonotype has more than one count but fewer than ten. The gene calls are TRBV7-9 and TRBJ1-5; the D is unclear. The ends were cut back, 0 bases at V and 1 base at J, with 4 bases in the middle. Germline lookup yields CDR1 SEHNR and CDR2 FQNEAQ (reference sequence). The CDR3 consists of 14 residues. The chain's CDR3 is CASSLAGSNQPQHF. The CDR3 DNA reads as TGTGCCAGCAGCTTAGCGGGCAGCAATCAGCCCCAGCATTTT.

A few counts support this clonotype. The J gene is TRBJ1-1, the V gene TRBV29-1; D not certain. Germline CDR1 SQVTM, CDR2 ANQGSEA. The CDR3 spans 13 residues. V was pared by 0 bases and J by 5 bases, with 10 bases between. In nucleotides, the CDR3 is TGCAGCGTTGAAGAAAAGGTCAAGACTGAAGCTTTCTTT. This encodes CSVEEKVKTEAFF.